This TCR beta chain originates from a study of T cell changes during pregnancy in multiple sclerosis. Assay: immunoSEQ multiplex PCR; the TCRdb copy retains only in-frame clones and omits some. The sample has 80,000 to 95,000 clones; around 95% are singletons. The sample holds a few counts of this clone. This CDR3 has 14 residues. Trimming at V came to 4 bases and at J to 4 bases, leaving 3 bases not matched to a gene. The germline gives CDR1 SGHRS, CDR2 YFSETQ. Sequenced here: peripheral blood, sampled in the third trimester of pregnancy. The sequence derives from a female donor in good health, enrolled as a control in a pregnancy study. This chain uses TRBV5-1 with TRBJ2-1; TRBD2 agrees at 9 bases. CDR3 in amino acids: CASSQAGGYNEQFF. The CDR3 nucleotides are TGCGCCAGCAGCCAGGCGGGAGGGTACAATGAGCAGTTCTTC.